These 25 T cell receptor beta chains originate from one sample sequenced in a study of human T cells and chemical hapten exposure (dated by TCRdb to the early 2020s). Preparation of the library involved RACE. For sequencing, a NextSeq 500 was employed. Using fastp trimming at Q25 and MiXCR clonotype assembly, TCRdb reanalyzed the public sequencing data and kept in-frame beta chains. Merged by CDR3 protein, the rows form single entries marked with the most common genes and DNA. Counted in this sample were 250,000 or so distinct CDR3 sequences; just under 8% of them appeared once. The biggest ten clones account for 0.9% to 1.5% of the sample. The time point label of this sample denotes: pre-sensitization, week 0. According to the study, the label for this sample's treatment or condition signals: therapeutic diphenylcyclopropenone sensitization with weekly scalp DPC. The material sequenced was whole blood, taken in connection with sensitization to the hapten diphenylcyclopropenone (DPC). These receptors originate from a man between 18 and 35 years old with alopecia areata. Some clones in this sample may be carry-over from other donors' samples.

This clonotype came up a few times. The rearrangement links TRBV24-1 to TRBJ2-1, with TRBD1 identical over 10 bases. The CDR3 length is 16 residues. Per the germline V gene, CDR1 is KGHDR and CDR2 is SFDVKD. V was pared by 9 bases and J by 5 bases, with 12 bases of the junction left unmatched. CDR3 protein: CATGPGTGVGDNEQFF. The CDR3, as DNA: TGTGCCACCGGCCCTGGGACAGGGGTTGGGGACAATGAGCAGTTCTTC.

This clonotype was picked up many times. The chain combines TRBV5-1 with TRBJ1-1, with a weak D call TRBD1 (5 bases). Per germline, CDR1 SGHRS and CDR2 YFSETQ. V gave up 1 base and J gave up 4 bases, with 11 bases separating them. This CDR3 has 14 amino acids. The DNA of the CDR3 is TGCGCCAGCAGCTTGCGGGGAGGGGTCACTGAAGCTTTCTTT. Amino acid sequence: CASSLRGGVTEAFF.

The chain uses TRBV20-1 and TRBJ2-7, with D perhaps given as TRBD1 or TRBD2 (6 bases each). This CDR3 is 14 amino acids long. Trimming removed 4 bases at V and 0 bases at J, with 13 bases between. CDR1 and CDR2 from the germline V gene are DFQATT and SNEGSKA (reference sequence). CDR3 sequence (DNA): TGCAGTGCTATGGCGGGACATCCCTCCTACGAGCAGTACTTC. Amino acids: CSAMAGHPSYEQYF.

This clonotype has only a few counts. The chain uses TRBV20-1 and TRBJ2-3; TRBD2 agrees at 7 bases. Germline V gene sequence: CDR1 DFQATT, CDR2 SNEGSKA (reference sequence). The CDR3 is made up of 16 amino acids. Unmatched junction bases numbered 6, after V lost 0 bases and J lost 0 bases. CDR3 residues: CSARDPTGGSTDTQYF. CDR3 nucleotide sequence: TGCAGTGCTAGAGACCCTACGGGGGGTAGCACAGATACGCAGTATTTT.

The rearrangement links TRBV18 to TRBJ1-1; TRBD1 matches at 10 bases. The CDR3 spans 16 residues. V lost 3 bases to trimming and J lost 11 bases; unmatched junction nucleotides: 15. CDR1 and CDR2 (germline): KGHSH, LQKENI. CDR3 nucleotide sequence: TGTGCCAGCTCACCGGGCGTGGCAAAGACAGGGGGCTCGGCTTTCTTT. Translating it yields CASSPGVAKTGGSAFF.

There are a few counts of this clonotype. V is TRBV4-2 and J is TRBJ1-1, with D possibly matching TRBD1 (6 bases). Germline V gene sequence: CDR1 LGHNA, CDR2 YNFKEQ. This CDR3 contains 14 residues. Trimming shortened V by 1 base and J by 7 bases, and 13 bases separated the two germline ends. CDR3 loop: CASSQVGRGREAFF. CDR3 coding DNA: TGTGCCAGCAGCCAAGTGGGCAGGGGACGTGAAGCTTTCTTT.

This clonotype came up a few times. J is TRBJ2-1 and V is TRBV7-9; D is perhaps TRBD1 (6 bases). The CDR3 length is 15 residues. Per the germline V gene, CDR1 is SEHNR and CDR2 is FQNEAQ (reference sequence). The V end was cut by 0 bases, the J end by 1 base, with 7 bases between. CDR3 amino acids: CASSLAQGSYNEQFF. The CDR3 DNA reads as TGTGCCAGCAGCTTAGCGCAGGGGTCCTACAATGAGCAGTTCTTC.

This clonotype was found a few times. The CDR3 DNA reads as TGCAGTGCTAGAGGGTATAGTCTAGTCAATGAGCAGTTCTTC. Translating gives CSARGYSLVNEQFF. This rearrangement joins TRBV20-1 to TRBJ2-1; no definite D call. Germline CDR1 DFQATT, CDR2 SNEGSKA (reference sequence). The V and J ends lost 1 base and 6 bases respectively, with 13 bases between them. The CDR3 covers 14 residues.

This clonotype was recorded many times. The chain is built from TRBV6-2 or TRBV6-3 and TRBJ2-1, with 10 bases that match TRBD1. V shed 10 bases, J shed 9 bases, and the junction held 12 bases outside the gene matches. The CDR3 is 14 amino acids. The germline CDR1 and CDR2 sequences are MNHEY and SVGEGT. The CDR3 bases are TGTGCCACTAGTCCCGGGACAGGGGTTATTGAGCAGTTCTTC. Residues: CATSPGTGVIEQFF.

In this sample, this clonotype turned up many times. The genes are TRBV3-1 and TRBJ2-7; the D is unclear. V gave up 0 bases and J gave up 2 bases, with 8 bases separating them. The germline V gene has CDR1 LGHDT and CDR2 YNNKEL (reference sequence). The CDR3 sequence is 14 residues long. CDR3 residues: CASSQDPGTYEQYV. The DNA for the CDR3 is TGTGCCAGCAGCCAAGATCCCGGCACCTACGAGCAGTACGTC.

This clonotype was observed a handful of times. The chain recombines TRBV11-2 with TRBJ2-3, with D maybe TRBD2 (6 bases). The CDR3 spans 16 residues. CDR1 and CDR2 (germline): SGHAT, FQNNGV. V was clipped by 2 bases and J by 0 bases, with 12 bases between them. The CDR3 nucleotides are TGTGCCAGCAGCTTATTTTGGGGGACTAGCACAGATACGCAGTATTTT. This translates into CASSLFWGTSTDTQYF.

There are many counts of this clonotype. This chain joins TRBV4-3 and TRBJ2-3, with 7 bases lining up with TRBD2. This CDR3 region has 15 residues. V dropped 0 bases and J dropped 1; count of bases not matched to a gene: 1. The germline CDR1 and CDR2 sequences are LGHNA and YSLEER. In DNA form, the CDR3 reads TGCGCCAGCAGCCAAGAGGGACTACGCACAGATACGCAGTATTTT. Translation gives CASSQEGLRTDTQYF.

This clonotype appeared a few times. The gene calls are TRBV7-9 and TRBJ2-5, with unresolved D. Germline CDR1 and CDR2: SEHNR and FQNEAQ (reference sequence). This CDR3 comprises 11 residues. V was cut by 9 bases and J by 3 bases, with 8 bases left in between. Here the CDR3 reads CASRGEETQYF. The CDR3 nucleotides are TGTGCCAGTCGCGGAGAAGAGACCCAGTACTTC.

A few counts support this clonotype. V gene TRBV25-1 combines with J gene TRBJ1-2; D not resolved. V lost 3 bases and J lost 0, with 14 bases in between. This CDR3 is built from 16 residues. Per the germline V gene, CDR1 is MGHDK and CDR2 is SYGVNS. Here the CDR3 reads CASSDGFAGSNYGYTF. The CDR3 DNA is TGTGCCAGCAGTGATGGTTTTGCGGGATCTAACTATGGCTACACCTTC.

This chain joins TRBV7-2 and TRBJ2-5, with D tentatively TRBD1 or TRBD2 (6 bases each). This CDR3 has 17 residues. V was pared by 0 bases and J by 7 bases, with 21 bases between. Germline V gives CDR1 SGHTA, CDR2 FQGNSA. CDR3 sequence reads: CASSLAGGRGPLGTQYF. As DNA, the CDR3 is TGTGCCAGCAGCTTAGCGGGGGGCAGGGGCCCGCTAGGGACCCAGTACTTC.

This clonotype was seen repeatedly, ten times or more. The V gene is TRBV11-2, the J gene TRBJ2-3; the match to TRBD2 covers 7 bases. The germline V gene has CDR1 SGHAT and CDR2 FQNNGV. V gave up 5 bases and J gave up 1 base; unmatched junction bases: 6. This CDR3 has 15 residues. The CDR3 here is CASSTGLVGTDTQYF. DNA for the CDR3: TGTGCCAGCAGCACAGGACTAGTTGGCACAGATACGCAGTATTTT.

Of note for this clonotype: A junction end diverges from the germline sequence, so it may reflect a read error. The V gene is TRBV7-2, the J gene TRBJ2-1; D is unresolved. Germline V lookup: CDR1 SGHTA, CDR2 FQGNSA. The CDR3 loop spans 15 amino acids. The CDR3 DNA reads TGTGCCGGCAGAAACCCCCGGACCTCGTTCAATGAGCAGTTCTTC. Encoded protein: CAGRNPRTSFNEQFF.

The rearrangement uses TRBV2 and TRBJ2-1, with D unclear. The CDR3 loop spans 12 amino acids. Between the trimmed V and J ends, which lost 7 bases and 9 bases, there was a span of 13 bases. From germline, CDR1 is SNHLY and CDR2 FYNNEI. The CDR3 bases are TGTGCCAGCAATTTCTTAATCGGTGAGCAGTTCTTC. Encoded protein: CASNFLIGEQFF.

In its sample, this clonotype was seen many times. DNA of the CDR3: TGCAGCGTTGCCGGGACAGGGGTCTCAAAACTGTTTTTT. It codes for CSVAGTGVSKLFF. The chain employs TRBV29-1 and TRBJ1-4; TRBD1 agrees at 10 bases. Trimming took 4 bases from V and 10 from J; bases not matched to a gene: 6. The V gene's germline CDR1 is SQVTM and CDR2 ANQGSEA. The CDR3 is 13 residues long.

The chain carries TRBV3-1 and TRBJ1-1; D perhaps matches TRBD1 (5 bases). CDR3 length: 13 residues. Germline V gene data show CDR1 as LGHDT and CDR2 as YNNKEL (reference sequence). Trimming cost V 5 bases and J 10 bases, with 17 bases left between them. In DNA, the CDR3 is TGTGCCAGCAGCGCCCACGAGGCCCAGGGAGCTTTCTTT. It translates to CASSAHEAQGAFF.

This clonotype occurred many times. Here the CDR3 reads CASSKDGLRETQYF. The DNA of the CDR3 is TGCGCCAGCAGCAAGGACGGGCTCCGAGAGACCCAGTACTTC. The genes are TRBV4-3 and TRBJ2-5; the D is unclear. Germline CDR1 is LGHNA and CDR2 is YSLEER. The CDR3 is made up of 14 amino acids. V lost 5 bases, J lost 4 bases, and 14 bases lay in between.

The chain carries TRBV20-1 and TRBJ1-3; D remains ambiguous. The germline V and J ends were trimmed by 2 bases and 2 bases, with 7 bases remaining between them. There are 13 residues in the CDR3. The germline V gene encodes CDR1 DFQATT and CDR2 SNEGSKA (reference sequence). CDR3 amino acids: CSARTPTGNTIYF. The CDR3 bases are TGCAGTGCTAGAACACCGACTGGAAACACCATATATTTT.

This clonotype has more than one count but fewer than ten. This sequence joins TRBV7-8 and TRBJ2-1, with 9 bases identical to TRBD2. Germline loops: CDR1 SGHVS, CDR2 FQNEAQ. J was trimmed by 5 bases and V by 5 bases; bases with no gene match: 7. The CDR3 totals 15 residues. CDR3 region: CASSPEVAGDNEQFF. In DNA, the CDR3 is TGTGCCAGCAGCCCAGAGGTAGCGGGGGACAATGAGCAGTTCTTC.

A few counts support this clonotype. CDR3 coding DNA: TGTGCCAGCAGGGAACAGATAAAGAGCACAGATACGCAGTATTTT. Encoded protein: CASREQIKSTDTQYF. This chain uses TRBV2 with TRBJ2-3; D is ambiguous. This CDR3 is built from 15 residues. V lost 6 bases, J lost 0 bases, and 13 bases lay in between. Germline CDR1 is SNHLY and CDR2 is FYNNEI.

This clonotype showed up just a few times. V gene TRBV14 combines with J gene TRBJ2-4; D may match TRBD1 or TRBD2 (5 bases each). The CDR3 consists of 13 residues. Trimming left V 0 bases short and J 8 bases short, with 8 bases between. Per germline, CDR1 SGHDN and CDR2 FVKESK. The CDR3: CASSQDMGDIQYF. CDR3 nucleotide sequence: TGTGCCAGCAGCCAAGATATGGGGGACATTCAGTACTTC.